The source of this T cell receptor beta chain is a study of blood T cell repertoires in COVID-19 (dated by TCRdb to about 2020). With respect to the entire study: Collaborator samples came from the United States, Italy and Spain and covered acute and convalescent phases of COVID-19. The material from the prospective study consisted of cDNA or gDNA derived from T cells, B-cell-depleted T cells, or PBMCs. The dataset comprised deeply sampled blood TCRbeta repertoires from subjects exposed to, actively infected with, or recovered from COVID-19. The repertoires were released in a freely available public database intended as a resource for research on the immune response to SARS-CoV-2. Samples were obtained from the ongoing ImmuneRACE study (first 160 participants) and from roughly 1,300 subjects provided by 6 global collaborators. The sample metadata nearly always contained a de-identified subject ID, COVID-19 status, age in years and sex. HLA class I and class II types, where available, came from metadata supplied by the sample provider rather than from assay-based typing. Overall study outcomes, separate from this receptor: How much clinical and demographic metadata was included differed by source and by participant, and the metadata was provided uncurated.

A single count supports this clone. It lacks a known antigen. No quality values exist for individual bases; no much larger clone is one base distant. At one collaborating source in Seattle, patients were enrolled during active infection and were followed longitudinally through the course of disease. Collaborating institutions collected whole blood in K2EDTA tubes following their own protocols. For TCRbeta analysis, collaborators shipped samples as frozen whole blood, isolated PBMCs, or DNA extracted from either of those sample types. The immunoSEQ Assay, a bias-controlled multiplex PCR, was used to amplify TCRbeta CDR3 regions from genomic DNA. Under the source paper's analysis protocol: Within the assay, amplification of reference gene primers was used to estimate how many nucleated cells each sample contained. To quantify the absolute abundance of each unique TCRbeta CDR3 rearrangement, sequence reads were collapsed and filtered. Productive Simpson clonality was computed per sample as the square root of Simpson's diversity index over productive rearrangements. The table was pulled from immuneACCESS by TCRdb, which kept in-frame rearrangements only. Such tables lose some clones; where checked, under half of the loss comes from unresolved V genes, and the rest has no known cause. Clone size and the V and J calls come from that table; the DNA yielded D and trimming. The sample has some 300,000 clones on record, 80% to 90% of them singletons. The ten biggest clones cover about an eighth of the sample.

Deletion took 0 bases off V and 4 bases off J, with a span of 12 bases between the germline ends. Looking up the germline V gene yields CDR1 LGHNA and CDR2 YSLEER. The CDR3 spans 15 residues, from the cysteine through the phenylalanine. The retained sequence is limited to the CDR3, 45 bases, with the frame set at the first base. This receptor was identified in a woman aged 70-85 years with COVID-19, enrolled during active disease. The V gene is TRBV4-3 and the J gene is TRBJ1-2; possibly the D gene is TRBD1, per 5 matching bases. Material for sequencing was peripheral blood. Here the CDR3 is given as CASSQDSEGFYGYTF. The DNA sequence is TGCGCCAGCAGCCAAGATTCGGAGGGGTTCTATGGCTACACCTTC.